This is a list of T cell receptor beta chains from one sample in a study of tumor-infiltrating lymphocytes in oesophageal squamous cell carcinoma. TCRdb used MiXCR to reprocess the PCR reads, holding one entry per CDR3 protein. The table shows some 11,000 distinct CDR3 sequences, with roughly 51% occurring only once. The sequencing sample was made of esophageal tumor tissue. Receptors were obtained from a female donor with esophageal squamous cell carcinoma. Each CDR3 is given with its conserved first and last residue. The D gene is left open where the match is weak. Only some rows state a clone size, as once, few, many or a class for expanded clones.

len | j_gene | d_gene | abundance | v_gene | CDR3nt | CDR3aa
14 | TRBJ1-4 | NA | many | TRBV2 | TGTGCCAGCAGTCCTTCCTCCGGGAGTTGGAAACTGTTTTTT | CASSPSSGSWKLFF
16 | TRBJ2-1 | TRBD2 | NA | TRBV7-2 | TGTGCCAGCAGCTCCAGACTAGCGGGGGCCTACAATGAGCAGTTCTTC | CASSSRLAGAYNEQFF
13 | TRBJ2-5 | TRBD1 | NA | TRBV7-4 | TGTGCCAGCAACGACAGGGGGCGAGAGACCCAGTACTTC | CASNDRGRETQYF
15 | TRBJ2-1 | TRBD2 | NA | TRBV7-4 | TGTGCCAGCAGCAGATGGACTAGCGGTTACAATGAGCAGTTCTTC | CASSRWTSGYNEQFF
13 | TRBJ1-4 | NA | NA | TRBV18 | TGTGCCAGCGCAGAAGGGTTAGATGAAAAACTGTTTTTT | CASAEGLDEKLFF
14 | TRBJ2-7 | TRBD2 | NA | TRBV7-9 | TGTGCCAGCAAGTGGGCGGGGGGGCCGTACGAGCAGTACTTC | CASKWAGGPYEQYF
14 | TRBJ2-5 | TRBD1 | NA | TRBV10-3 | TGTGCCATCAGGGAGGGGACAGGGGGGAAGACCCAGTACTTC | CAIREGTGGKTQYF
16 | TRBJ2-5 | TRBD2 | few | TRBV2 | TGTGCCAGCAGCCAAGGGACTAGCGGGTGGCAAGAGACCCAGTACTTC | CASSQGTSGWQETQYF
16 | TRBJ2-1 | TRBD1 | NA | TRBV11-2 | TGTGCCAGCAGACAGCTGGGACAGGGGTTAAAGGGTGAGCAGTTCTTC | CASRQLGQGLKGEQFF
15 | TRBJ2-7 | TRBD2 | NA | TRBV7-9 | TGTGCCAGCAGCTTATCCGGGACTAGCGGGGGGGAGCAGTACTTC | CASSLSGTSGGEQYF
15 | TRBJ2-5 | TRBD2 | few | TRBV7-3 | TGTGCCAGCAGCTTAAATGCGGGAGTGAGTGAGACCCAGTACTTC | CASSLNAGVSETQYF
15 | TRBJ2-2 | NA | NA | TRBV7-3 | TGTGCCAGCAGCTTAGGTCTAGCACACACCGGGGAGCTGTTTTTT | CASSLGLAHTGELFF
15 | TRBJ2-3 | NA | NA | TRBV7-2 | TGTGCCAGCAGCTTAGCGGGGGGGCAGAGGAATACGCAGTATTTT | CASSLAGGQRNTQYF
16 | TRBJ2-1 | TRBD2 | few | TRBV7-9 | TGTGCCAGCAGCTTATCTAGCGGGAAACCCTACAATGAGCAGTTCTTC | CASSLSSGKPYNEQFF
16 | TRBJ2-7 | NA | NA | TRBV6-5 | TGTGCCAGCAAAAAAAGGGGGAGTGGCAGCTCCTACGAGCAGTACTTC | CASKKRGSGSSYEQYF
15 | TRBJ2-1 | NA | NA | TRBV11-2 | TGTGCCAGCAGCTTAGGGCCGGGACCTTACAATGAGCAGTTCTTC | CASSLGPGPYNEQFF
11 | TRBJ2-7 | NA | NA | TRBV11-2 | TGTGCCAGCAGTTTCCAGGAGGTCCAGTACTTC | CASSFQEVQYF
17 | TRBJ1-2 | TRBD1 | many | TRBV6-1 | TGTGCCAGCAGTTCGACCAGGGTGGACAGGGCTAACTATGGCTACACCTTC | CASSSTRVDRANYGYTF
18 | TRBJ2-2 | TRBD2 | many | TRBV6-1 | TGTGCCAGCATGTTCCGGTTTAGCGGGGGGTCCAACACCGGGGAGCTGTTTTTT | CASMFRFSGGSNTGELFF
16 | TRBJ2-4 | NA | NA | TRBV6-8 | NA | CASSYVGPQAKNIQYF
16 | TRBJ2-1 | TRBD2 | NA | TRBV25-1 | TGTGCCAGCAGTCCATTCCAGCGGGAGGGCCCCAATGAGCAGTTCTTC | CASSPFQREGPNEQFF
14 | TRBJ2-7 | NA | NA | TRBV7-2 | TGTGCCAGCAGCTTAGAAGGAGAGTCCCACGAGCAGTACTTC | CASSLEGESHEQYF
17 | TRBJ1-1 | TRBD1 | many | TRBV27 | TGTGCCAGCAGCCCCACCCGGACAGGGGGCCTGAACACTGAAGCTTTCTTT | CASSPTRTGGLNTEAFF
13 | TRBJ2-1 | TRBD2 | NA | TRBV28 | TGTGCCACCCGGGTAGCGGGACGTAATGAGCAGTTCTTC | CATRVAGRNEQFF
15 | TRBJ2-1 | TRBD2 | many | TRBV7-8 | TGTGCCAGCAGCCATGGGACTAGCGGGGACAATGAGCAGTTCTTC | CASSHGTSGDNEQFF
15 | TRBJ2-1 | TRBD2 | NA | TRBV10-3 | TGTGCCATCAGAATCGATAGCGGGGCCTACAATGAGCAGTTCTTC | CAIRIDSGAYNEQFF
14 | TRBJ2-7 | NA | NA | TRBV11-2 | TGTGCCAGCACCCTCCAGAGGCTAGTAGGCGAGCAGTACTTC | CASTLQRLVGEQYF
16 | TRBJ2-3 | NA | NA | TRBV7-2 | TGTGCCAGCAGCTTAGATGTTGTGTCTAGCACAGATACGCAGTATTTT | CASSLDVVSSTDTQYF
16 | TRBJ2-7 | NA | few | TRBV7-9 | TGTGCCAGCAGCTTAAGCATTAATCCCTCCTCCTACGAGCAGTACTTC | CASSLSINPSSYEQYF
13 | TRBJ2-7 | NA | NA | TRBV7-2 | TGTGCCAGCAGCATAGGACACTACAATGAGCAGTACTTC | CASSIGHYNEQYF
15 | TRBJ1-1 | NA | NA | TRBV7-3 | TGTGCCAGCAGTCCCACTCGGCAGGGAAGAACTGAAGCTTTCTTT | CASSPTRQGRTEAFF
17 | TRBJ1-4 | NA | NA | TRBV7-8 | TGTGCCAGCAGCCCTGAATCGAATCTGTGGAGTAATGAAAAACTGTTTTTT | CASSPESNLWSNEKLFF
16 | TRBJ2-5 | TRBD2 | NA | TRBV7-6 | TGTGCCAGCAGCTTAGCGACTAGCGGGAACACCGGGGAGCTGTATTTT | CASSLATSGNTGELYF
13 | TRBJ2-6 | NA | NA | TRBV29-1 | TGCAGCGTTACAGGCTCTGGGGCCAACGTCCTGACTTTC | CSVTGSGANVLTF
15 | TRBJ2-5 | TRBD1 | medium-sized | TRBV7-6 | TGTGCCAGCAGCTTGGGGACAGGGGACCAAGAGACCCAGTACTTC | CASSLGTGDQETQYF
11 | TRBJ2-1 | NA | large | TRBV12-3/TRBV12-4 | TGTGCCAGCAAAACGGGTAATGAGCAGTTCTTC | CASKTGNEQFF
15 | TRBJ1-2 | NA | NA | TRBV7-2 | TGTGCCAGCAGCTTAGCTTACAGGGACCGGGATGGCTACACCTTC | CASSLAYRDRDGYTF
15 | TRBJ2-7 | TRBD2 | medium-sized | TRBV18 | TGTGCCAGCTCAACGGGACTAGCGGGAGGTGCCGAGCAGTACTTC | CASSTGLAGGAEQYF
14 | TRBJ2-1 | NA | NA | TRBV7-8 | TGTGCCAGCAGCTTAAGGGGGGGGGCCAGAAAGCAGTTCTTC | CASSLRGGARKQFF
11 | TRBJ2-1 | NA | once | TRBV10-3 | TGTGCCATCAGTATGAATGGTGAGCAGTTCTTC | CAISMNGEQFF
16 | TRBJ2-4 | TRBD2 | NA | TRBV10-1 | TGCGCCAGCAGTGAACTAGCGGGCCCCAACACCGGGGAGCTGTACTTC | CASSELAGPNTGELYF
13 | TRBJ2-6 | NA | many | TRBV5-1 | TGCGCCAGCAGCGACGTAGGGGCCAACGTCCTGACTTTC | CASSDVGANVLTF
15 | TRBJ2-7 | TRBD2 | NA | TRBV6-1 | TGTGCCAGCAGCCTAGCGGATAGCGGGACCTACGAGCAGTACTTC | CASSLADSGTYEQYF
18 | TRBJ2-1 | TRBD2 | NA | TRBV18 | TGTGCCAGCTCAACTACTAGCGGGGCGGGGAGCTCCTACAATGAGCAGTTCTTC | CASSTTSGAGSSYNEQFF
16 | TRBJ1-1 | TRBD1 | NA | TRBV7-9 | TGTGCCAGCAGCTCCGGGACAGCACAGATCGTTGAAGGAGCTTTCTTT | CASSSGTAQIVEGAFF
16 | TRBJ2-2 | NA | NA | TRBV5-1 | TGCGCCAGCAGCTTGCATCCTAGCGAAGACACCGGGGAGCTGTTTTTT | CASSLHPSEDTGELFF
14 | TRBJ1-1 | NA | medium-sized | TRBV7-9 | TGTGCCAGCAGCCCCCCGAAGGCGTTCACTGAAGCTTTCTTT | CASSPPKAFTEAFF
14 | TRBJ1-2 | NA | NA | TRBV7-9 | TGTGCCAGCAGCCAGGGACATGGTAACTATGGCTACACCTTC | CASSQGHGNYGYTF
16 | TRBJ2-1 | TRBD2 | NA | TRBV6-1 | TGTGCCAGCAGTCTCACGACTAGCGGGAGTGTCGATGAGCAGTTCTTC | CASSLTTSGSVDEQFF